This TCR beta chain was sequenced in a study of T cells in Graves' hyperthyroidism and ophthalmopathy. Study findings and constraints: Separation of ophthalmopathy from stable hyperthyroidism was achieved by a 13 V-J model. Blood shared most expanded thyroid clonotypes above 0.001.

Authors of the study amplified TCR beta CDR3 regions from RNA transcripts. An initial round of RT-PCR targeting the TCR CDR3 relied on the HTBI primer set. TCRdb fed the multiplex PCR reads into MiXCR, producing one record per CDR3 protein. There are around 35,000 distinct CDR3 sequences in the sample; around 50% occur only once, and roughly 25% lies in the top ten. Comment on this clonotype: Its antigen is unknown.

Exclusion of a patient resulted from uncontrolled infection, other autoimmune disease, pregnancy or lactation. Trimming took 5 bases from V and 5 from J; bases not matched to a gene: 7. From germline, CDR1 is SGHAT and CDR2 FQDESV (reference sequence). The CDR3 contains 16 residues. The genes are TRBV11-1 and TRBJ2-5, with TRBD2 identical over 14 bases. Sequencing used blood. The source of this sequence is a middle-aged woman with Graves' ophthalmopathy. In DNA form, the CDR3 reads TGTGCCAGCAGCCAGGGACTAGCGGGGGTGGGGGAGACCCAGTACTTC. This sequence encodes CASSQGLAGVGETQYF.